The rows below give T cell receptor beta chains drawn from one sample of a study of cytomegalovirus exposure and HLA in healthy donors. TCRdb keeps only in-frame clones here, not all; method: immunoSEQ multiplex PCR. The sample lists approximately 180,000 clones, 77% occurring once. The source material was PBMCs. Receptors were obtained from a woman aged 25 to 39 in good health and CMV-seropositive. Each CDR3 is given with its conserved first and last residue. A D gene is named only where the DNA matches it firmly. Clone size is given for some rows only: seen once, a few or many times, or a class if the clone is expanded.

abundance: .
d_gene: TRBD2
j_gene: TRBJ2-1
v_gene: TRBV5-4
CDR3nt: TGTGCCAGCAGCTTCTGGGCGGGAGCGGGCAATGAGCAGTTCTTC
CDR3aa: CASSFWAGAGNEQFF

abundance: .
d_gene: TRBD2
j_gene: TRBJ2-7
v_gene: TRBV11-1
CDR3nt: TGTGCCAGCAGAAAAGAGGGAGGGCTAAACGAGCAGTACTTC
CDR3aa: CASRKEGGLNEQYF

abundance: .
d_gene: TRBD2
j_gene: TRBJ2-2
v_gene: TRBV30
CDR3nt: TGTGCCTGGGGACTAGGGCCCGCGAACACCGGGGAGCTGTTTTTT
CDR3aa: CAWGLGPANTGELFF

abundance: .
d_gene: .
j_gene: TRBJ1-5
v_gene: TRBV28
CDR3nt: TGTGCCAGCAGTCACACCCTCCGGGGGGGCACTCAGCCCCAGCATTTT
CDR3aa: CASSHTLRGGTQPQHF

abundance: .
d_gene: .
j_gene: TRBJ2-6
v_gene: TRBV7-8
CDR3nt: TGTGCCAGCAGCTTAGTTAACACTGGGGCCAACGTCCTGACTTTC
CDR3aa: CASSLVNTGANVLTF

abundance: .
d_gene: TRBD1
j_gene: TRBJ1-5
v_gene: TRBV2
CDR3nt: TGTGCCAGCACCACTGGACAGGGGAGTCAGCCCCAGCATTTT
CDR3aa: CASTTGQGSQPQHF

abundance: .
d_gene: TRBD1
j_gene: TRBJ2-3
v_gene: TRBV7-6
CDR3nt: TGTGCCAGCAGCTCCACAGGGGGTTACGATACGCAGTATTTT
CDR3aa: CASSSTGGYDTQYF

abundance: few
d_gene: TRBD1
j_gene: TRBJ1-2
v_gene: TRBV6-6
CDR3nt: TGTGCCAGCAGTGACCGGGACAGGGGGATTTTTGGCTACACCTTC
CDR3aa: CASSDRDRGIFGYTF

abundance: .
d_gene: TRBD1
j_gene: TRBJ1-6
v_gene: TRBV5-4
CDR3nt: TGTGCCAGCAGCTTGGCATGGGACAGCGGCAGGGCACCCCTCCACTTT
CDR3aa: CASSLAWDSGRAPLHF

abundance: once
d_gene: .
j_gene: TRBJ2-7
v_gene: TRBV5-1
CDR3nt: TGCGCCAGCAGCCCCGCCCAGGGTGGGTACGAGCAGTACTTC
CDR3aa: CASSPAQGGYEQYF

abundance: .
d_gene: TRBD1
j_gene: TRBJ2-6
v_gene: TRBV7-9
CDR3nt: TGTGCCAGCAGCCTTCAAGGGGACAGACTTAGCTCTGGGGCCAACGTCCTGACTTTC
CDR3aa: CASSLQGDRLSSGANVLTF

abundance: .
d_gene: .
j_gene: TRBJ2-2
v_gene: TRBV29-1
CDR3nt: TGCAGCGCTACCGCCGGGACACCGAACACCGGGGAGCTGTTTTTT
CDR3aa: CSATAGTPNTGELFF

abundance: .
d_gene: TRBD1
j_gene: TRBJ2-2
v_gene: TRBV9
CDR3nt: TGTGCCAGCAGAGAGACAGGGACCACCGGGGAGCTGTTTTTT
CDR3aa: CASRETGTTGELFF

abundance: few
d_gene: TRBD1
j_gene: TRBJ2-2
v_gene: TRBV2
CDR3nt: TGTGCCAGCAGGACAGGGAGCACCGGGGAGCTGTTTTTT
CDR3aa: CASRTGSTGELFF

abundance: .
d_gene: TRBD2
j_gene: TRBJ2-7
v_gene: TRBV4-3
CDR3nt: TGCGCCAGCAGCCAAGTTACGGGAGGGCCGGAGCTCCCTTCCTACGAGCAGTACTTC
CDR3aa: CASSQVTGGPELPSYEQYF

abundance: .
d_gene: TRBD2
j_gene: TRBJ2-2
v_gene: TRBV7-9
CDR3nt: TGTGCCAGCAGCTTGGGAGGGAGCACCGGGGAGCTGTTTTTT
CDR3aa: CASSLGGSTGELFF

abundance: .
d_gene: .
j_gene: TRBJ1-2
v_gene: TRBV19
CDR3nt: TGTGCCAGTAGTATTCAGCCTACTCTCAGGGAAGGCGGCTACACCTTC
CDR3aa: CASSIQPTLREGGYTF

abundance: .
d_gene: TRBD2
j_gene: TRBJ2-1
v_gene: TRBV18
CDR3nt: TGTGCCAGCTCACAAGTAGCGGGGGACAATGAGCAGTTCTTC
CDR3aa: CASSQVAGDNEQFF

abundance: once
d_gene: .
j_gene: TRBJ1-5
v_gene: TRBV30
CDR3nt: TGTGCCTGGAGTGTACAGATTAGCAATCAGCCCCAGCATTTT
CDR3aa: CAWSVQISNQPQHF

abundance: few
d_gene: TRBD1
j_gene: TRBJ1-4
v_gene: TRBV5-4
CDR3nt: TGTGCCAGCAGCTCAGAAACAGGGGCAGGTGAAAAACTGTTTTTT
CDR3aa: CASSSETGAGEKLFF

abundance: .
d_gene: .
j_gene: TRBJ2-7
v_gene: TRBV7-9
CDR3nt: TGTGCCAGCAGCGCCGAACCAGCGAGCTCCTACGAGCAGTACTTC
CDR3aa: CASSAEPASSYEQYF

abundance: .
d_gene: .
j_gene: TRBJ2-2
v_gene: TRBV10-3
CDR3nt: TGTGCCATCAGGGAGGGACAGCTGAACACCGGGGAGCTGTTTTTT
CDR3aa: CAIREGQLNTGELFF

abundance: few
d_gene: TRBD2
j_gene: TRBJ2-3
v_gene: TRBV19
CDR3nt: TGTGCCAGTCTGAGCGGGAGGGCCCCAGATACGCAGTATTTT
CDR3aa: CASLSGRAPDTQYF

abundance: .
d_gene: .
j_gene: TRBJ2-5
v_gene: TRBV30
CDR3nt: TGTGCCTTCGGAGGACCGGGGACCCAGTACTTC
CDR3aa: CAFGGPGTQYF

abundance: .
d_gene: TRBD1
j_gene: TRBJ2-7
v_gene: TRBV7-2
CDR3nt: TGTGCCAGCAGCCCGAGGACAGGGGCAGGGTACGAGCAGTACTTC
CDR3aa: CASSPRTGAGYEQYF

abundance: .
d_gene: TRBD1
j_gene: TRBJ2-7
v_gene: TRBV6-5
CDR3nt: TGTGCCAGCAGTCTGGGGACAGACTACGAGCAGTACTTC
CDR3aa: CASSLGTDYEQYF

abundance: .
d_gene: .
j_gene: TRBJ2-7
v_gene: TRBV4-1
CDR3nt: TGCGCCAGCAGCCAAGATCCTACTCTGACCTACGAGCAGTACTTC
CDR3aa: CASSQDPTLTYEQYF

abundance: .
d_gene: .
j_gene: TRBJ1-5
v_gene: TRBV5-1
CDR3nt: TGCGCCAGCAGCCTGGAGGGGAGCAATCAGCCCCAGCATTTT
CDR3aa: CASSLEGSNQPQHF

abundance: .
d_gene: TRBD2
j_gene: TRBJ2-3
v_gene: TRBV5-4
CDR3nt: TGTGCCAGCAACGTGGCGGGGGGGACAGATACGCAGTATTTT
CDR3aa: CASNVAGGTDTQYF

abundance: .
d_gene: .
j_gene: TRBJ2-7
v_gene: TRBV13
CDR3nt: TGTGCCAGCAGCTTAGGGACACTAGCCTACGAGCAGTACTTC
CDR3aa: CASSLGTLAYEQYF

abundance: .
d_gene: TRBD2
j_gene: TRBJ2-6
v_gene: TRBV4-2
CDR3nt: TGTGCCAGCAGCCGAACTAGCGGGAGGGCCGATGGGGCCAACGTCCTGACTTTC
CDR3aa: CASSRTSGRADGANVLTF

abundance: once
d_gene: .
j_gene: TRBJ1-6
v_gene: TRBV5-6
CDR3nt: TGTGCCAGCACTAGTTACACGGTGCGCTCCTATAATTCACCCCTCCACTTT
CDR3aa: CASTSYTVRSYNSPLHF